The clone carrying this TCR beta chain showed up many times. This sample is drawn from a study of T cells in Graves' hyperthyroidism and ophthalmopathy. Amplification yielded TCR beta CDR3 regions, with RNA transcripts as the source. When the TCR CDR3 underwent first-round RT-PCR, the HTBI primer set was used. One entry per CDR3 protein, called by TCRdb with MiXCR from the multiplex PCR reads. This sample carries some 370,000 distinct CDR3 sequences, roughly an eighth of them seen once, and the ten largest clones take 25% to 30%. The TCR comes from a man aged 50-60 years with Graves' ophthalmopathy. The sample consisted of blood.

The CDR3 sequence is CASSFSGYEQYF. For the CDR3, the DNA is TGTGCCAGCAGCTTTAGTGGGTACGAGCAGTACTTC. The V gene is TRBV7-2, the J gene TRBJ2-7; D gene ambiguous. This CDR3 is 12 amino acids long. V was pared by 3 bases and J by 4 bases, with 7 bases between. The germline V gene has CDR1 SGHTA and CDR2 FQGNSA.